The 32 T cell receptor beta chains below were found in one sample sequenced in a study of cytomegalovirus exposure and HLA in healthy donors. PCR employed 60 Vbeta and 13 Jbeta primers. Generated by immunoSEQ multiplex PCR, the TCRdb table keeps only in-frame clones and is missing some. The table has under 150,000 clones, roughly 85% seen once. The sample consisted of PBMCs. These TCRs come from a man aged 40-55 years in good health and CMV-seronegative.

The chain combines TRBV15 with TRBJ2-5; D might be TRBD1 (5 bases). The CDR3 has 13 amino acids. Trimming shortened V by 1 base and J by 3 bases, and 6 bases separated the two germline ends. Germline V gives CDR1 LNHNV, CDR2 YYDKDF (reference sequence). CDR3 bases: TGTGCCACCAGCAGAGTAGGGGAAGAGACCCAGTACTTC. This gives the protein CATSRVGEETQYF.

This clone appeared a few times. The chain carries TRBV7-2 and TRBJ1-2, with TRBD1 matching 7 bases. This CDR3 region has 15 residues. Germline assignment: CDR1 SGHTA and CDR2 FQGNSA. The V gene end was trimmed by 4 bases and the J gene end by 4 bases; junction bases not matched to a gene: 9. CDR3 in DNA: TGTGCCAGCAGCTCAGGGGGAGCCTTACCCTATGGCTACACCTTC. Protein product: CASSSGGALPYGYTF.

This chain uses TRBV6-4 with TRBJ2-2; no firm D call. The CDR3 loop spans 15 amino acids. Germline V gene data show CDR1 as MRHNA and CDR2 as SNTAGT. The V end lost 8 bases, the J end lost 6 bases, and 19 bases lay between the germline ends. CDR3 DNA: TGTGCCAGCTCACAAGGCGGATCCTCCCCCGGGGAGCTGTTTTTT. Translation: CASSQGGSSPGELFF.

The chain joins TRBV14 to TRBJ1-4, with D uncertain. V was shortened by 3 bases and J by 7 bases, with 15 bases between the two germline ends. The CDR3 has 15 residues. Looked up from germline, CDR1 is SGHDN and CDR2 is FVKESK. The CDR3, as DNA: TGTGCCAGCAGCCAGTTAAAAGGCGGTAGTGAAAAACTGTTTTTT. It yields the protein CASSQLKGGSEKLFF. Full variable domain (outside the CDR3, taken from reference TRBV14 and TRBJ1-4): EAGVTQFPSHSVIEKGQTVTLRCDPISGHDNLYWYRRVMGKEIKFLLHFVKESKQDESGMPNNRFLAERTGGTYSTLKVQPAELEDSGVYFCASSQLKGGSEKLFFGSGTQLSVL.

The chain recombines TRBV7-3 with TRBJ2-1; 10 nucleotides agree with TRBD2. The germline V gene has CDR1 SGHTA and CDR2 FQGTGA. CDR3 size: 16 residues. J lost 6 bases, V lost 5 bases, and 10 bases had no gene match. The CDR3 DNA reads TGTGCCAGCAGCCCGACAGCGGGGGGGCCTGGCAATGAGCAGTTCTTC. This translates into CASSPTAGGPGNEQFF.

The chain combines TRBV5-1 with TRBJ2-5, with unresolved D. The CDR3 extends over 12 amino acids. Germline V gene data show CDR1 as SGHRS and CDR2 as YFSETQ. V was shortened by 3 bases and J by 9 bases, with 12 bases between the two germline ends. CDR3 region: CASSSDGPPQYF. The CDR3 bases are TGCGCCAGCAGCTCCGATGGCCCTCCCCAGTACTTC.

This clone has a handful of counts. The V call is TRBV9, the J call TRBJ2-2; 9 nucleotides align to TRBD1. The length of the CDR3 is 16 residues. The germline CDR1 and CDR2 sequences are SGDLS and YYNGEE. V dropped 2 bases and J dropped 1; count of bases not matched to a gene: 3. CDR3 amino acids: CASSVAGQGNTGELFF. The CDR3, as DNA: TGTGCCAGCAGCGTGGCGGGACAGGGGAACACCGGGGAGCTGTTTTTT.

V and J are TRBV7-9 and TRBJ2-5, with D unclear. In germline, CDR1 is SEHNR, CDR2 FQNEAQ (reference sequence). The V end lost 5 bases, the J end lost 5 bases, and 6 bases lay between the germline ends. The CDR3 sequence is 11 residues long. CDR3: CASSNRETQYF. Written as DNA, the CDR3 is TGTGCCAGCAGCAACCGGGAGACCCAGTACTTC.

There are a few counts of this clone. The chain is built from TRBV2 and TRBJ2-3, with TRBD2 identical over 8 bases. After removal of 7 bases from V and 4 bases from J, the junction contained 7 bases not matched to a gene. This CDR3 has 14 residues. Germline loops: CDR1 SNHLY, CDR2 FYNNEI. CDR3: CASTGRGGPDTQYF. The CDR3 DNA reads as TGTGCCAGCACCGGTCGGGGGGGCCCAGATACGCAGTATTTT.

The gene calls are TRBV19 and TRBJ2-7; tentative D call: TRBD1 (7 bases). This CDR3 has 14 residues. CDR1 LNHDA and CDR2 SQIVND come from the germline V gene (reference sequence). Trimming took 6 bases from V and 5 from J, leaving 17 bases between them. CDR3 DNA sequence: TGTGCCAGTAGCCGCCGCGGGACAGTGAACGAGCAGTACTTC. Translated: CASSRRGTVNEQYF.

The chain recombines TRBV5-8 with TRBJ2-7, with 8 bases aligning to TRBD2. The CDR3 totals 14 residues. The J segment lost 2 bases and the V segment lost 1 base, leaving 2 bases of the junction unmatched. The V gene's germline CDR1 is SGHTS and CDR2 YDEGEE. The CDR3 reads CASSLTSGAYEQYF. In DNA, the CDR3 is TGTGCCAGCAGCTTGACTAGCGGAGCCTACGAGCAGTACTTC. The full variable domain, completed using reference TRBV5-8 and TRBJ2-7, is EAGVTQSPTHLIKTRGQQATLRCSPISGHTSVYWYQQALGLGLQFLLWYDEGEERNRGNFPPRFSGRQFPNYSSELNVNALELEDSALYLCASSLTSGAYEQYFGPGTRLTVT.

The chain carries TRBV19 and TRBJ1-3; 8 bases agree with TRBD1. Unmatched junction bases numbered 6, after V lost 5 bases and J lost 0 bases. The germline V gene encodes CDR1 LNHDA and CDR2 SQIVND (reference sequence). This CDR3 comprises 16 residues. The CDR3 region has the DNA TGTGCCAGTAGTTCGGACAGGGTTAGCTCTGGAAACACCATATATTTT. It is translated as CASSSDRVSSGNTIYF.

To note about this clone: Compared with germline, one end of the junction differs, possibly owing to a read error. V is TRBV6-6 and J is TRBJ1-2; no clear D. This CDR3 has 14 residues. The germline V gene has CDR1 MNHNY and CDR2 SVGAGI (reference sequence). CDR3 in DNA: TGTGTCAGCAGTTACGGGAGGACTAACTATGGCTACACCTTC. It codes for CVSSYGRTNYGYTF.

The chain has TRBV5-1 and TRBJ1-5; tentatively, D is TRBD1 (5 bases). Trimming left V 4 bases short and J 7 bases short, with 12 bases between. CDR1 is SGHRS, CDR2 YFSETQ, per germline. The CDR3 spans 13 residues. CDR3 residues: CASSLQGGQPQHF. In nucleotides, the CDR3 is TGCGCCAGCAGCCTGCAGGGCGGCCAGCCCCAGCATTTT.

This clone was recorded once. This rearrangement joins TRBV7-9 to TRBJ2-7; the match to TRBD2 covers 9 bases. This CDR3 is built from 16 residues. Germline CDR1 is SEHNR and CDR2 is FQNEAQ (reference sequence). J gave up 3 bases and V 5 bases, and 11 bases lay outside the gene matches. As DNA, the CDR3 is TGTGCCAGCAGCCGTGTGGTAGCGGGGGAGAACTACGAGCAGTACTTC. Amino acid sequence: CASSRVVAGENYEQYF. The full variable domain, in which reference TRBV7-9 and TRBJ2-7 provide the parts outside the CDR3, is DTGVSQNPRHKITKRGQNVTFRCDPISEHNRLYWYRQTLGQGPEFLTYFQNEAQLEKSRLLSDRFSAERPKGSFSTLEIQRTEQGDSAMYLCASSRVVAGENYEQYFGPGTRLTVT.

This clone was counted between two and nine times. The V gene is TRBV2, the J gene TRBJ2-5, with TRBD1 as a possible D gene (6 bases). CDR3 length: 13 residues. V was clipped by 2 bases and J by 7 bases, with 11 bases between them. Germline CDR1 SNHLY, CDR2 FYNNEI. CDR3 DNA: TGTGCCAGCAGTGAACAGGGGTATGGGACCCAGTACTTC. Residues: CASSEQGYGTQYF.

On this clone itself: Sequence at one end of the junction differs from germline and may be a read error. The CDR3 reads CASSLTSGRIHNEQFF. The DNA for the CDR3 is TGTGCTAGCAGCCTGACTAGCGGGAGGATCCACAATGAGCAGTTCTTC. The genes are TRBV7-7 and TRBJ2-1, with 13 positions matching TRBD2. The germline V gene has CDR1 SSHAT and CDR2 FNYEAQ (reference sequence). The CDR3 length is 16 residues.

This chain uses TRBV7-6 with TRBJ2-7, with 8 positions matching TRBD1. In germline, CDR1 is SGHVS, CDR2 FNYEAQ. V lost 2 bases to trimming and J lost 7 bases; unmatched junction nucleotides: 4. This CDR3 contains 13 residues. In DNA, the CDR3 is TGTGCCAGCAGCTTACAGGGGGCGCGGGAGCAGTACTTC. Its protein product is CASSLQGAREQYF.

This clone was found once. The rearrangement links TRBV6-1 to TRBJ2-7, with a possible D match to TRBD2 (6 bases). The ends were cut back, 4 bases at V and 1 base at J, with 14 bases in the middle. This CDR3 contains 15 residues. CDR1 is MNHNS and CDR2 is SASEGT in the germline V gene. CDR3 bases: TGTGCCAGCAGTGGGCGAGCGGGTGCTTCCTACGAGCAGTACTTC. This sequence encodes CASSGRAGASYEQYF.

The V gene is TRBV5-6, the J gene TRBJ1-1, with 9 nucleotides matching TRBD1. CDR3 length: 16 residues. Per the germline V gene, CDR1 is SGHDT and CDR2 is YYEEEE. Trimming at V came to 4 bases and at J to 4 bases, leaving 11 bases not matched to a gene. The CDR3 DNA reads TGTGCCAGCAGCAAACAGGGGGCGGATTTCGGCACTGAAGCTTTCTTT. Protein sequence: CASSKQGADFGTEAFF.

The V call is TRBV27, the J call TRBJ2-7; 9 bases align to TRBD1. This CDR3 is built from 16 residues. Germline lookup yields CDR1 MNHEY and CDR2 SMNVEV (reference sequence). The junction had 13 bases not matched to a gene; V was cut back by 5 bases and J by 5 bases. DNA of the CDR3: TGTGCCAGCAGTCTATACCGCGGGACAGGGATGCACGAGCAGTACTTC. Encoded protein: CASSLYRGTGMHEQYF.

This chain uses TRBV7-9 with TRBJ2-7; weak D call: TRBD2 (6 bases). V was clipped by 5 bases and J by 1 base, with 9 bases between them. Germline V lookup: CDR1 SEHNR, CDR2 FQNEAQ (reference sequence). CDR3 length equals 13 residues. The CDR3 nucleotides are TGTGCCAGCAGCCCGGCGGGGTCCTACGAGCAGTACTTC. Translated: CASSPAGSYEQYF. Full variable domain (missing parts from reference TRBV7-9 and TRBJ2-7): DTGVSQNPRHKITKRGQNVTFRCDPISEHNRLYWYRQTLGQGPEFLTYFQNEAQLEKSRLLSDRFSAERPKGSFSTLEIQRTEQGDSAMYLCASSPAGSYEQYFGPGTRLTVT.

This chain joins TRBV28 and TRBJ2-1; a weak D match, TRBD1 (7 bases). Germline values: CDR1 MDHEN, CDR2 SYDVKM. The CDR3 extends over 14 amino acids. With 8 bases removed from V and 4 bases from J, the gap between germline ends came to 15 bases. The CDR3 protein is CASDLPGGYNEQFF. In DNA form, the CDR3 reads TGTGCCAGCGACCTCCCAGGGGGGTACAATGAGCAGTTCTTC.

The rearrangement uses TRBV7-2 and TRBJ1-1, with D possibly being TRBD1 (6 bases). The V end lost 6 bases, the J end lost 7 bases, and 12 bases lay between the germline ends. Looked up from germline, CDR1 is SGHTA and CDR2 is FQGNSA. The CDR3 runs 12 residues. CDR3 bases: TGTGCCAGCAGGGGACACCCTTATGAAGCTTTCTTT. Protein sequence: CASRGHPYEAFF.

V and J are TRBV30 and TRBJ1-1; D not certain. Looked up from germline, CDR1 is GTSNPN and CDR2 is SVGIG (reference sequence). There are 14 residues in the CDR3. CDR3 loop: CAGRKGIPNTEAFF. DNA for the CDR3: TGTGCGGGGAGGAAGGGAATCCCGAACACTGAAGCTTTCTTT.

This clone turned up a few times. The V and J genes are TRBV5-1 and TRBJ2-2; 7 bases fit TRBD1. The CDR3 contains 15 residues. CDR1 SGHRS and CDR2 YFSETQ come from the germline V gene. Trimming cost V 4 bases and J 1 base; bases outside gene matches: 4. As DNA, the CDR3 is TGCGCCAGCAGCACAACAGGGGTGAACACCGGGGAGCTGTTTTTT. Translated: CASSTTGVNTGELFF.

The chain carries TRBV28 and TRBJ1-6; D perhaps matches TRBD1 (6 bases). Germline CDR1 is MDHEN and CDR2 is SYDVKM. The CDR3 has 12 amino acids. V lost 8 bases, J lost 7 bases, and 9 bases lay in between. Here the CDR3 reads CASLDSNSPLHF. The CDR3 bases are TGTGCCAGCCTGGACAGCAATTCACCCCTCCACTTT.

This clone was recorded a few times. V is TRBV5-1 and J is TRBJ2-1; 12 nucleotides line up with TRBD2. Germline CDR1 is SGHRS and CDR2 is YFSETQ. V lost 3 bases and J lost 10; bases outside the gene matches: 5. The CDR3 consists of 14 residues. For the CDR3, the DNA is TGCGCCAGCAGCTCAATGACTAGCGGGGGAGAGCAGTTCTTC. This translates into CASSSMTSGGEQFF.

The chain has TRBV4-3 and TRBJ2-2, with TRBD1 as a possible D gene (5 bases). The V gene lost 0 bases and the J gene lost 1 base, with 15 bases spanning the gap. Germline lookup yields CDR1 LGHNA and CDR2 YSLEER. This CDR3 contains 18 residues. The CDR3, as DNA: TGCGCCAGCAGCCAAGAAGTTGACAGATCGAAGAACACCGGGGAGCTGTTTTTT. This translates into CASSQEVDRSKNTGELFF.

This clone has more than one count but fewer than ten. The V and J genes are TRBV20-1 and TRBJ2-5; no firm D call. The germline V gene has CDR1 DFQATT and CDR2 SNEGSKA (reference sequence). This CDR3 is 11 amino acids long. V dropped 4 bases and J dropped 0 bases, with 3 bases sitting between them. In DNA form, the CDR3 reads TGCAGTGCTACCGACCAAGAGACCCAGTACTTC. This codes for CSATDQETQYF.

CDR3 DNA: TGTGCCAGCAGTTCCCTCCGGACAGGGGCTGGGGAAAAACTGTTTTTT. Translation: CASSSLRTGAGEKLFF. This rearrangement joins TRBV2 to TRBJ1-4; 9 bases are a match to TRBD1. This CDR3 is built from 16 residues. After removal of 5 bases from V and 8 bases from J, the junction contained 12 bases not matched to a gene. CDR1 is SNHLY, CDR2 FYNNEI, per germline. Supplemented by reference TRBV2 and TRBJ1-4, the full variable domain reads EPEVTQTPSHQVTQMGQEVILRCVPISNHLYFYWYRQILGQKVEFLVSFYNNEISEKSEIFDDQFSVERPDGSNFTLKIRSTKLEDSAMYFCASSSLRTGAGEKLFFGSGTQLSVL.

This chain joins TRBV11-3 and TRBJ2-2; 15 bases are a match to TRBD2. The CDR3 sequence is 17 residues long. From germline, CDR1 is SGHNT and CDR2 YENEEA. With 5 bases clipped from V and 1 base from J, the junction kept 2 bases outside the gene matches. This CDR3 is CASSTGLAGGNTGELFF. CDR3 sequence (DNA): TGTGCCAGCAGCACGGGACTAGCGGGAGGGAACACCGGGGAGCTGTTTTTT.